This is a list of T cell receptor beta chains from one sample in a study of T cells in Graves' hyperthyroidism and ophthalmopathy. TCRdb redid the calling of the multiplex PCR reads with MiXCR, one entry per CDR3 protein. The sample carries 500,000 to 750,000 distinct CDR3 sequences, 14% recorded once. The sample comprised blood. The receptors were sampled from a woman aged 18-35 years with Graves' ophthalmopathy. CDR3s include the opening cysteine and the closing phenylalanine or tryptophan. A D gene is named only where the DNA matches it firmly.

j_call v_call d_call cdr3_aa
TRBJ2-7 TRBV12-3/TRBV12-4 TRBD2 CASSDSLAGHYEQYF
TRBJ1-5 TRBV3-1 NA CASSQGYNQPQHF
TRBJ2-3 TRBV5-6 NA CASSLTTGRLTDTQYF
TRBJ2-2 TRBV2 TRBD1 CASRGVPAGQANTGELFF
TRBJ1-5 TRBV28 NA CASSSGGLEGNQPQHF
TRBJ2-7 TRBV6-1 TRBD1 CASSERQGAPSPYEQYF
TRBJ2-5 TRBV25-1 TRBD1 CASSEFPRDRGEETQYF
TRBJ1-1 TRBV18 TRBD1 CASSPGQGLIITEAFF
TRBJ2-1 TRBV4-2 TRBD2 CASSQDSSGRGANEQFF
TRBJ1-4 TRBV4-2 TRBD1 CASSQGGGADEKLFF
TRBJ2-7 TRBV28 NA CASSLPYRPDEQYF